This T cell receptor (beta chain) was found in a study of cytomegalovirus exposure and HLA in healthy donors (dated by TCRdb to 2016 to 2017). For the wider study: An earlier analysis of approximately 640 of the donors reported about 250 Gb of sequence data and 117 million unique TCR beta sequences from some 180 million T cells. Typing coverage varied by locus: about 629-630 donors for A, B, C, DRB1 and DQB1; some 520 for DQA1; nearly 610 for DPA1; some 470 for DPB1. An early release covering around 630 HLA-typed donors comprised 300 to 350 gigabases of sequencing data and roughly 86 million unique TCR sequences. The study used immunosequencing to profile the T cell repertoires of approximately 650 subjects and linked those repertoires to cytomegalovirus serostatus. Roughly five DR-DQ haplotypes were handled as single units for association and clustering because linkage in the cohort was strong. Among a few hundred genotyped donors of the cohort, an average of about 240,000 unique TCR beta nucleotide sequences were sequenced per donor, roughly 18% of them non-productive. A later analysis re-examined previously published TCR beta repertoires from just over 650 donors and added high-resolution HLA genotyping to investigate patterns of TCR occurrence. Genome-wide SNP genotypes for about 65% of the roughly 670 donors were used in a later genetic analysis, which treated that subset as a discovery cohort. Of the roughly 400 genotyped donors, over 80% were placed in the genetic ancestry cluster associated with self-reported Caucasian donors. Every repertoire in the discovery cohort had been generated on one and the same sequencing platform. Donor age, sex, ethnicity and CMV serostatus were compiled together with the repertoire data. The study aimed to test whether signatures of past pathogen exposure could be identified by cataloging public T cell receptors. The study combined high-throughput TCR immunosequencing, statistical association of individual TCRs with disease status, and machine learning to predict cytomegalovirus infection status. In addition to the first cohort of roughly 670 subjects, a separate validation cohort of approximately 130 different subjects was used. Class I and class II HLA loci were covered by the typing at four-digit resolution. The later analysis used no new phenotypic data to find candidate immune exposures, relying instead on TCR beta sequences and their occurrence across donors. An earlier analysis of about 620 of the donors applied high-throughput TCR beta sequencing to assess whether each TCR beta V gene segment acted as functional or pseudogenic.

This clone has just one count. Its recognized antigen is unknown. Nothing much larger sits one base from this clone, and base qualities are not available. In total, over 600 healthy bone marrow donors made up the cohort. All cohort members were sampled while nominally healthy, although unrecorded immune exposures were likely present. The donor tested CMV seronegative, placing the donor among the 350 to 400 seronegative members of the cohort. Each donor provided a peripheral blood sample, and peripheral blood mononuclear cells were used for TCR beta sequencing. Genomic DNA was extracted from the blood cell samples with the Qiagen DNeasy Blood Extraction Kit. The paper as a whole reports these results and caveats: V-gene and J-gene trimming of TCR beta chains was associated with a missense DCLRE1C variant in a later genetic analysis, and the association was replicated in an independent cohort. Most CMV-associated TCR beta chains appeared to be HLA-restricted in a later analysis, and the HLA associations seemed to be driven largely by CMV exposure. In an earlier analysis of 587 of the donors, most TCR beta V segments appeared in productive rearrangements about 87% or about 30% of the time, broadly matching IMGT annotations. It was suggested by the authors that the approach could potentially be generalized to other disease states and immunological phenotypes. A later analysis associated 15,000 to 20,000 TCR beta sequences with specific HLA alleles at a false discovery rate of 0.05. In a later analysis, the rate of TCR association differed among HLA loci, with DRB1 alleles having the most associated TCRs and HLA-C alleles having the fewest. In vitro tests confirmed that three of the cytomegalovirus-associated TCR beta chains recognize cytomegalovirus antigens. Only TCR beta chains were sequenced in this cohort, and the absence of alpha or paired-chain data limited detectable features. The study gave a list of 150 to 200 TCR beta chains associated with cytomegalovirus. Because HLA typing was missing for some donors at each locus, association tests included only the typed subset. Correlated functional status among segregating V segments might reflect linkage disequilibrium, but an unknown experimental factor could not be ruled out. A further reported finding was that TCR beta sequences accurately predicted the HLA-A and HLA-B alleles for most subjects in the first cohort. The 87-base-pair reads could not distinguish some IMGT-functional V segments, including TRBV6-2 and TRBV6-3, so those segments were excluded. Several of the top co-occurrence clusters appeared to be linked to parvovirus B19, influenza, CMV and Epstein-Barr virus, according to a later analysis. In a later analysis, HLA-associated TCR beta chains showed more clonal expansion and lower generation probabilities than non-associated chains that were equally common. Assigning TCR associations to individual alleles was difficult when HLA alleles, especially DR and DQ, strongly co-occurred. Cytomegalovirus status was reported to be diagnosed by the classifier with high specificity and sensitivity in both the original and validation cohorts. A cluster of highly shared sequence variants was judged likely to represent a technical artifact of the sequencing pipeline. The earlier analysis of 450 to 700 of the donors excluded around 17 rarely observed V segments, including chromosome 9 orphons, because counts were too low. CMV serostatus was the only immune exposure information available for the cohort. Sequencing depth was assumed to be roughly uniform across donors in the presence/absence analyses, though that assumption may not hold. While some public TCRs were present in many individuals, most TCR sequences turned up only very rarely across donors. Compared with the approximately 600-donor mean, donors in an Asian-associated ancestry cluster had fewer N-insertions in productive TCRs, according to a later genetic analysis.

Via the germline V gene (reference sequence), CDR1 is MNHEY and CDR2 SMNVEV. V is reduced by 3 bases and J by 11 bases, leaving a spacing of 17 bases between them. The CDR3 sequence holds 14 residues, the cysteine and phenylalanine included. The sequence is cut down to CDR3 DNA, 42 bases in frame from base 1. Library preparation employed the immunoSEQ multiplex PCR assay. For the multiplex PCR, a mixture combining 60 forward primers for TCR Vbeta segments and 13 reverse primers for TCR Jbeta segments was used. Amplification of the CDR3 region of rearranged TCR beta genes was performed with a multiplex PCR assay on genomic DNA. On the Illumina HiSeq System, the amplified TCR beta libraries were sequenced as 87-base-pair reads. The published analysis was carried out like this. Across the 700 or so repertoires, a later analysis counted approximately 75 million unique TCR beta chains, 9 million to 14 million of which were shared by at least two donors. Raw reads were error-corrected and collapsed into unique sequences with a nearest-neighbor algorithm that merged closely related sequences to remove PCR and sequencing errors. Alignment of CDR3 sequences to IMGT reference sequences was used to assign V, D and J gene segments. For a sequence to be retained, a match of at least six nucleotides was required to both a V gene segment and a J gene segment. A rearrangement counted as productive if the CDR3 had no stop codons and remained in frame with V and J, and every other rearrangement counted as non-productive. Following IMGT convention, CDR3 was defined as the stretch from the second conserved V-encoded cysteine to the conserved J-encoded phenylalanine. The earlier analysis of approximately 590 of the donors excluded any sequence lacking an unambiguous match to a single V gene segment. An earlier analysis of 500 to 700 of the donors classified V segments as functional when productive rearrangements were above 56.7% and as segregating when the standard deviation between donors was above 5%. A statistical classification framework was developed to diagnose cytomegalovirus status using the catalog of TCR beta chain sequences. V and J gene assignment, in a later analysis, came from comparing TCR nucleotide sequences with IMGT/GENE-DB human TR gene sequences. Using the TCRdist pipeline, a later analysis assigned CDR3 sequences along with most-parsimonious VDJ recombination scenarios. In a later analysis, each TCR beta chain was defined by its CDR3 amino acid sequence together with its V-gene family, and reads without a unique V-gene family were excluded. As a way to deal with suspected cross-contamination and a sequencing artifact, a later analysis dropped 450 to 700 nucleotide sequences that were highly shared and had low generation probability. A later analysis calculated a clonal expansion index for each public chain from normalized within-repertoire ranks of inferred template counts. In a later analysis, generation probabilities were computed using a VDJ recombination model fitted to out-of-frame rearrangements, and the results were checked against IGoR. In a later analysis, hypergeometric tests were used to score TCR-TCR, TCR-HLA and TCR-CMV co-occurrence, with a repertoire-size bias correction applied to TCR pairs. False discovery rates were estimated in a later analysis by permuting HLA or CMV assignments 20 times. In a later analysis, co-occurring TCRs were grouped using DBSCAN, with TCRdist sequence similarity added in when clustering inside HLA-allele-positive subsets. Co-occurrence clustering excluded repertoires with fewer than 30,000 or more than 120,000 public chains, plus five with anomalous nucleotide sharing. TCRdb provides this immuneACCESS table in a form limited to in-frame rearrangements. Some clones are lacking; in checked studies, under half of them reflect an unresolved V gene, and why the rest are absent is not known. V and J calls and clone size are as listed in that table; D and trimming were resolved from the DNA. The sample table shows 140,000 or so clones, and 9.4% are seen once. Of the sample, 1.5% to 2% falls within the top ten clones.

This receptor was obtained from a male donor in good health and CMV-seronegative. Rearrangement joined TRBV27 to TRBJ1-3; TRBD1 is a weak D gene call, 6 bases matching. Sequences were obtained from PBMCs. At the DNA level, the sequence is TGTGCCAGCAGTTTCCGACAGGCGACAGGAGCCATATATTTT. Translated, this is CASSFRQATGAIYF.